This TCR beta chain was sequenced in a study of radiation and T cells in renal cell carcinoma. CDR1 and CDR2 from the germline V gene are SGHRS and YFSETQ. The CDR3 has 14 amino acids. V dropped 2 bases and J dropped 5 bases, with 12 bases sitting between them. The repertoire was sequenced with immunoSEQ multiplex PCR; TCRdb's copy has only in-frame clones and lacks some. Of about 170,000 clones listed, about 88% are singletons. Indicated time point: blood 4 weeks post-SBRT, at nephrectomy. The treatment is: 15 Gy SBRT to primary tumor, nephrectomy 4 weeks later. Nephrectomy followed 15 Gy stereotactic body radiation by 4 weeks.

The sample in question was blood, obtained from a patient whose treatment included radiotherapy and nephrectomy. This receptor was taken from a woman between 45 and 60 years old with renal cell carcinoma. The chain joins TRBV5-1 to TRBJ2-3; D is possibly TRBD2 (6 bases). The DNA of the CDR3 is TGCGCCAGCAGCTTAGGAGGGGTAGGAGATACGCAGTATTTT. Its translation is CASSLGGVGDTQYF. Supplemented by reference TRBV5-1 and TRBJ2-3, the full variable domain reads KAGVTQTPRYLIKTRGQQVTLSCSPISGHRSVSWYQQTPGQGLQFLFEYFSETQRNKGNFPGRFSGRQFSNSRSEMNVSTLELGDSALYLCASSLGGVGDTQYFGPGTRLTVL.